There are many counts of the clone carrying this T cell receptor (beta chain). Building the TCR beta libraries relied on iRepertoire HTBI primers, and CDR3 regions underwent Arm-PCR. TCRdb fed the multiplex PCR reads into MiXCR, producing one record per CDR3 protein. In the table there are 240,000 or so distinct CDR3 sequences, roughly 21% of which are singletons. The data stem from a study of regulatory T cells in long-lasting Graves disease. Study at large: Graves' patients, diagnosed recently, had received antithyroid drugs under 3 months.

Regarding time point: newly diagnosed GD, antithyroid drugs for less than 3 months. The TCR library used RNA extracted from PBMCs. The CDR3 covers 17 residues. In germline, CDR1 is SGHRS, CDR2 YFSETQ. The ends were cut back, 5 bases at V and 2 bases at J, with 21 bases in the middle. The V gene is TRBV5-1, the J gene TRBJ2-3; D is perhaps TRBD2 (6 bases). Sequencing used peripheral blood mononuclear cells (PBMCs), obtained at new diagnosis, from a patient treated with antithyroid drugs. This clonotype was obtained from a female donor with Graves disease. This CDR3 reads CASSLGRGVRYTDTQYF. In DNA, the CDR3 is TGCGCCAGCAGTTTAGGGCGGGGTGTTCGGTACACAGATACGCAGTATTTT.